This is a list of T cell receptor beta chains from one sample in a study of T cell changes during pregnancy in multiple sclerosis. Sequencing used immunoSEQ multiplex PCR; TCRdb keeps in-frame clones, though not all of them. Here the sample spans 80,000 to 130,000 clones, 90% to 95% being singletons. Specimen: peripheral blood, collected before pregnancy. These receptors all come from a female donor with multiple sclerosis, enrolled in a pregnancy study. CDR3s include the opening cysteine and the closing phenylalanine or tryptophan. D genes are given only for firm matches. Clone size appears in some rows only: once, few, many, or a class for an expanded clone.

j_gene: TRBJ2-7; abundance: -; len: 12; d_gene: TRBD2; v_gene: TRBV29-1; CDR3nt: TGCAGCGTTGATGGGAGGGAAGGAGTGCAGTACTTC; CDR3aa: CSVDGREGVQYF
j_gene: TRBJ1-1; abundance: once; len: 15; d_gene: -; v_gene: TRBV25-1; CDR3nt: TGTGCCAGCAGTGAATGGAGGGGCCGGAGCACTGAAGCTTTCTTT; CDR3aa: CASSEWRGRSTEAFF
j_gene: TRBJ2-7; abundance: once; len: 15; d_gene: TRBD2; v_gene: TRBV7-6; CDR3nt: TGTGCCAGCAGCTCCGGGACTAGCGGGAGATACGAGCAGTACTTC; CDR3aa: CASSSGTSGRYEQYF
j_gene: TRBJ2-7; abundance: -; len: 16; d_gene: TRBD2; v_gene: TRBV7-2; CDR3nt: TGTGCCAGCAGCTCCTCCGGGACTAGCGGGAGGGGGGAGCAGTACTTC; CDR3aa: CASSSSGTSGRGEQYF
j_gene: TRBJ2-1; abundance: -; len: 16; d_gene: TRBD1; v_gene: TRBV5-1; CDR3nt: TGCGCCAGCGCCCCCGGGACAGGGGGCTCCTACAATGAGCAGTTCTTC; CDR3aa: CASAPGTGGSYNEQFF
j_gene: TRBJ2-1; abundance: -; len: 14; d_gene: TRBD1; v_gene: TRBV2; CDR3nt: TGTGCCAGCCGGTGGACAGGGATGATAAATGAGCAGTTCTTC; CDR3aa: CASRWTGMINEQFF
j_gene: TRBJ2-7; abundance: -; len: 14; d_gene: TRBD2; v_gene: TRBV7-9; CDR3nt: TGTGCCAGCAGCCCCGGGAGGGGGGGGTACGAGCAGTACTTC; CDR3aa: CASSPGRGGYEQYF
j_gene: TRBJ2-3; abundance: -; len: 15; d_gene: -; v_gene: TRBV5-1; CDR3nt: TGCGCCAGCAGCTTGGGGGGGCCCGGCACAGATACGCAGTATTTT; CDR3aa: CASSLGGPGTDTQYF
j_gene: TRBJ1-2; abundance: -; len: 17; d_gene: -; v_gene: TRBV21-1; CDR3nt: -; CDR3aa: CASSFRWGWGANYGYTF
j_gene: TRBJ1-3; abundance: -; len: 14; d_gene: -; v_gene: TRBV2; CDR3nt: TGTGCCAGCAGTGATCGGGGGGCTGGAAACACCATATATTTT; CDR3aa: CASSDRGAGNTIYF
j_gene: TRBJ2-7; abundance: -; len: 15; d_gene: -; v_gene: TRBV11-2; CDR3nt: TGTGCCAGCAGCTTAACCCCTGGGGGGATCTACGAGCAGTACTTC; CDR3aa: CASSLTPGGIYEQYF
j_gene: TRBJ1-5; abundance: -; len: 13; d_gene: TRBD1; v_gene: TRBV7-9; CDR3nt: TGTGCCAGCAGCCGGACAGGGGAACAGCCCCAGCATTTT; CDR3aa: CASSRTGEQPQHF
j_gene: TRBJ1-5; abundance: -; len: 14; d_gene: -; v_gene: TRBV30; CDR3nt: TGTGCCTGGAGTGTATTAACGGGTAATCAGCCCCAGCATTTT; CDR3aa: CAWSVLTGNQPQHF
j_gene: TRBJ1-1; abundance: once; len: 14; d_gene: -; v_gene: TRBV6-5; CDR3nt: TGTGCCAGCAGTACGAGGACACCTGACACTGAAGCTTTCTTT; CDR3aa: CASSTRTPDTEAFF
j_gene: TRBJ1-5; abundance: -; len: 15; d_gene: -; v_gene: TRBV19; CDR3nt: TGTGCCAGTAGTAGAAACAGGGAACGAAGTCAGCCCCAGCATTTT; CDR3aa: CASSRNRERSQPQHF
j_gene: TRBJ2-3; abundance: -; len: 13; d_gene: -; v_gene: TRBV5-1; CDR3nt: TGCGCCAGCAGTCGTAGCGGCACAGATACGCAGTATTTT; CDR3aa: CASSRSGTDTQYF
j_gene: TRBJ1-6; abundance: -; len: 12; d_gene: -; v_gene: TRBV30; CDR3nt: TGTGCCTGGAGCGCCCCCGCGGCCCCCCTCCACTTT; CDR3aa: CAWSAPAAPLHF
j_gene: TRBJ2-3; abundance: -; len: 14; d_gene: TRBD2; v_gene: TRBV11-3; CDR3nt: TGTGCCAGCAGCTCGGGACTAGCGGCAGATACGCAGTATTTT; CDR3aa: CASSSGLAADTQYF
j_gene: TRBJ2-1; abundance: -; len: 15; d_gene: -; v_gene: TRBV7-6; CDR3nt: TGTGCCAGCAGCTTCAGGCTCGACTCCTACAATGAGCAGTTCTTC; CDR3aa: CASSFRLDSYNEQFF
j_gene: TRBJ1-1; abundance: few; len: 13; d_gene: -; v_gene: TRBV5-4; CDR3nt: TGTGCCAGCAGACTAGGACAGAACGGTGAAGCTTTCTTT; CDR3aa: CASRLGQNGEAFF
j_gene: TRBJ2-7; abundance: -; len: 15; d_gene: TRBD1; v_gene: TRBV6-6; CDR3nt: TGTGCCAGCAGTTACCACGGGGACAGGGCCTACGAGCAGTACTTC; CDR3aa: CASSYHGDRAYEQYF
j_gene: TRBJ2-3; abundance: once; len: 15; d_gene: -; v_gene: TRBV4-2; CDR3nt: TGTGCCAGCAGCCAAGGAGTAGCGGACACAGATACGCAGTATTTT; CDR3aa: CASSQGVADTDTQYF
j_gene: TRBJ2-1; abundance: -; len: 17; d_gene: TRBD2; v_gene: TRBV4-2; CDR3nt: TGTGCCAGCAGCCAAGATCTGACTAGCGGGGTACACAATGAGCAGTTCTTC; CDR3aa: CASSQDLTSGVHNEQFF
j_gene: TRBJ2-3; abundance: -; len: 17; d_gene: TRBD2; v_gene: TRBV25-1; CDR3nt: TGTGCCAGCAGTCGACTAGCGGGAGCCCGGGACACAGATACGCAGTATTTT; CDR3aa: CASSRLAGARDTDTQYF
j_gene: TRBJ2-1; abundance: -; len: 15; d_gene: TRBD2; v_gene: TRBV9; CDR3nt: TGTGCCAGCACCACCGGGACTAGCGTCTACAATGAGCAGTTCTTC; CDR3aa: CASTTGTSVYNEQFF
j_gene: TRBJ2-7; abundance: -; len: 16; d_gene: TRBD1; v_gene: TRBV7-6; CDR3nt: TGTGCCAGCAGCCGAACTGCAGGGGGCGGTTCCTACGAGCAGTACTTC; CDR3aa: CASSRTAGGGSYEQYF
j_gene: TRBJ1-4; abundance: -; len: 15; d_gene: TRBD1; v_gene: TRBV6-5; CDR3nt: TGTGCCAGCAGTTCCAGGGGGGCGGCTAATGAAAAACTGTTTTTT; CDR3aa: CASSSRGAANEKLFF
j_gene: TRBJ2-7; abundance: -; len: 14; d_gene: -; v_gene: TRBV18; CDR3nt: TGTGCCAGCTCACTCGCGGACAACCCTCGGGAGCAGTACTTC; CDR3aa: CASSLADNPREQYF
j_gene: TRBJ1-1; abundance: -; len: 15; d_gene: TRBD1; v_gene: TRBV6-5; CDR3nt: TGTGCCAGCAGTACCCAAACAGGGGGCGGCACTGAAGCTTTCTTT; CDR3aa: CASSTQTGGGTEAFF
j_gene: TRBJ1-3; abundance: -; len: 16; d_gene: -; v_gene: TRBV11-2; CDR3nt: TGTGCCAGCAGCTCCACGGCGGGGGGGTCTGGAAACACCATATATTTT; CDR3aa: CASSSTAGGSGNTIYF
j_gene: TRBJ2-1; abundance: -; len: 14; d_gene: TRBD2; v_gene: TRBV9; CDR3nt: TGTGCCAGCAGCCCAAGGGGAGGGGAAAATGAGCAGTTCTTC; CDR3aa: CASSPRGGENEQFF
j_gene: TRBJ2-3; abundance: -; len: 14; d_gene: TRBD1; v_gene: TRBV11-3; CDR3nt: TGTGCCAGCAGCTTAGGACAGGGGGCCGATACGCAGTATTTT; CDR3aa: CASSLGQGADTQYF
j_gene: TRBJ2-7; abundance: -; len: 15; d_gene: -; v_gene: TRBV6-6; CDR3nt: TGTGCCAGCAGTTACTCGAGGGAAGGGCCTCCCGAGCAGTACTTC; CDR3aa: CASSYSREGPPEQYF
j_gene: TRBJ2-1; abundance: -; len: 19; d_gene: TRBD2; v_gene: TRBV27; CDR3nt: TGTGCCAGCGCAGTTTCCGGAATGGTAGCGGGAGGAGGTGGCAATGAGCAGTTCTTC; CDR3aa: CASAVSGMVAGGGGNEQFF
j_gene: TRBJ2-1; abundance: -; len: 15; d_gene: -; v_gene: TRBV6-6; CDR3nt: TGTGCCAGCAGCCCCAGCGAGAGCTCCTACAATGAGCAGTTCTTC; CDR3aa: CASSPSESSYNEQFF
j_gene: TRBJ2-2; abundance: -; len: 15; d_gene: TRBD1; v_gene: TRBV27; CDR3nt: TGTGCCAGCAGGTCACAGGGGGCGAGAACCGGGGAGCTGTTTTTT; CDR3aa: CASRSQGARTGELFF
j_gene: TRBJ1-1; abundance: -; len: 12; d_gene: -; v_gene: TRBV6-6; CDR3nt: TGTGCCAGCGAAGCGGGGGACACTGAAGCTTTCTTT; CDR3aa: CASEAGDTEAFF